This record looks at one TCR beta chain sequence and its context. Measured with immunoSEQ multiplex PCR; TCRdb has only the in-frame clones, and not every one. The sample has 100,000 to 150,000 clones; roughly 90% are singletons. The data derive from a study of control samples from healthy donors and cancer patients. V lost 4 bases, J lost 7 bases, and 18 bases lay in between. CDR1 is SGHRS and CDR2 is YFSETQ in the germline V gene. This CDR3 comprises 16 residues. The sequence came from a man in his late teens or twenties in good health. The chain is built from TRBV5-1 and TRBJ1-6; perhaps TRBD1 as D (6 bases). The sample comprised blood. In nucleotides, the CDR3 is TGCGCCAGCAGCCGCCAAGTGGCAGGGGAAAATTCACCCCTCCACTTT. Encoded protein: CASSRQVAGENSPLHF. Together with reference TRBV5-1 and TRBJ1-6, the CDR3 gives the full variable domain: KAGVTQTPRYLIKTRGQQVTLSCSPISGHRSVSWYQQTPGQGLQFLFEYFSETQRNKGNFPGRFSGRQFSNSRSEMNVSTLELGDSALYLCASSRQVAGENSPLHFGNGTRLTVT.